Given below is one T cell receptor beta chain in context. Its antigen remains unknown. Individual cDNA molecules had unique molecular identifiers attached to them by the library. TCRdb called the RACE reads again in MiXCR, with one record for every CDR3 protein. The sample yields 120,000 or so distinct CDR3 sequences, approximately 10% seen once. This sample was taken from a study of human T cells and chemical hapten exposure. Study outcomes and limitations: DPC sensitization produced no change in TCRs with frequency above 1 in 1000. Compared with pre-sensitization or healthy control sets, expanded TCRs clustered more.

The time point here: patch test 3, about 24 weeks after DPC sensitization. Documented treatment: therapeutic diphenylcyclopropenone sensitization with weekly scalp DPC. Suited to DPC and affected by alopecia, the donors ranged from 18 to 70 years old. The specimen comprised whole blood, sampled in connection with sensitization to the hapten diphenylcyclopropenone (DPC). The receptor was derived from a woman aged 45-60 years with alopecia areata. Some clones in this sample may be carry-over from other donors' samples.

The CDR3 loop is CASSQPQNYGANVLTF. Here the CDR3 DNA reads TGTGCCAGCAGCCAACCCCAGAATTATGGGGCCAACGTCCTGACTTTC. This chain links TRBV3-1 with TRBJ2-6; D is undetermined. With 2 bases removed from V and 3 bases from J, the gap between germline ends came to 11 bases. Germline CDR1 reads LGHDT; CDR2 reads YNNKEL (reference sequence). The CDR3 is made up of 16 amino acids.